The 28 T cell receptor beta chains given below trace back to one sample, sequenced in a study of cytomegalovirus exposure and HLA in healthy donors (TCRdb year 2017). The library was prepared using the immunoSEQ multiplex PCR assay. For the multiplex PCR, a mixture combining 60 forward primers for TCR Vbeta segments and 13 reverse primers for TCR Jbeta segments was used. This is the immuneACCESS table as TCRdb keeps it, with only in-frame sequences that have V and J called. A part of the clones is gone; compared with another copy, unresolved V genes explain less than half, and the rest is unexplained. The sample table holds about 180,000 clones, of which just over 75% were seen once. Roughly 3.5% of the sample is in the top ten clones. Sequenced sample: PBMCs. These receptors all stem from a woman aged 55-69 years in good health and CMV-seropositive.

The chain recombines TRBV19 with TRBJ2-2; D call uncertain. Trimming removed 5 bases at V and 5 bases at J, with 6 bases between. Germline CDR1 is LNHDA and CDR2 is SQIVND (reference sequence). The length of the CDR3 is 12 residues. The CDR3 DNA is TGTGCCAGTAGTCCAGTTACCGGGGAGCTGTTTTTT. It yields the protein CASSPVTGELFF.

DNA for the CDR3: TGTGCCAGCAGCTCAAGGCCGGAGGCCTCCTACGAGCAGTACTTC. Its translation is CASSSRPEASYEQYF. This sequence joins TRBV4-2 and TRBJ2-7; tentative D call: TRBD2 (5 bases). This CDR3 contains 15 residues. Germline V lookup: CDR1 LGHNA, CDR2 YNFKEQ. Deletions cut 5 bases from V and 0 bases from J, with 14 bases between.

The chain couples TRBV7-9 to TRBJ2-7; D is possibly TRBD1 (6 bases). The CDR3 runs to 14 residues. V lost 1 base, J lost 2 bases, and 9 bases lay in between. CDR1 and CDR2 (germline): SEHNR, FQNEAQ (reference sequence). The CDR3 nucleotides are TGTGCCAGCAGCTTAGGGGCAGGGGCCTACGAGCAGTACTTC. Protein product: CASSLGAGAYEQYF. Full variable domain (missing parts from reference TRBV7-9 and TRBJ2-7): DTGVSQNPRHKITKRGQNVTFRCDPISEHNRLYWYRQTLGQGPEFLTYFQNEAQLEKSRLLSDRFSAERPKGSFSTLEIQRTEQGDSAMYLCASSLGAGAYEQYFGPGTRLTVT.

The chain recombines TRBV7-2 with TRBJ2-3; TRBD2 matches 12 bases. Germline CDR1 is SGHTA and CDR2 is FQGNSA. The CDR3 is 19 residues long. V lost 2 bases, J lost 0 bases, and 9 bases stayed unmatched. For the CDR3, the DNA is TGTGCCAGCAGCTTACTAGCGGGGGGGCTTTCTCCTAGCACAGATACGCAGTATTTT. Translation: CASSLLAGGLSPSTDTQYF.

V gene TRBV2 combines with J gene TRBJ2-5, with TRBD2 identical over 9 bases. The end of the DNA fits TRBJ2-7 better, so the J call may be wrong. CDR1 and CDR2 from the germline V gene are SNHLY and FYNNEI. The CDR3 consists of 15 residues. CDR3 in DNA: TGTGCCAGCAGTGACGGGCTAGCGGGGAGCTACGAGCAGTACTTC. It yields the protein CASSDGLAGSYEQYF.

V usage is TRBV7-2 and J usage is TRBJ1-5; TRBD1 agrees at 10 bases. The CDR3 is 16 amino acids. Per germline, CDR1 SGHTA and CDR2 FQGNSA. With V trimmed by 1 base and J by 3 bases, 3 bases remained unmatched. The CDR3 loop reads CASSLGQGAVNQPQHF. The CDR3 nucleotides are TGTGCCAGCAGCTTAGGACAGGGGGCAGTCAATCAGCCCCAGCATTTT.

Concerning this clone itself: At one boundary the junction diverges from the germline segment, which might be a read error. This chain uses TRBV29-1 with TRBJ2-3; no definite D call. The CDR3 extends over 13 amino acids. Germline V gives CDR1 SQVTM, CDR2 ANQGSEA. The CDR3 protein is CRVAGPNTDTQYF. The DNA for the CDR3 is TGCCGCGTTGCTGGGCCAAACACAGATACGCAGTATTTT.

The chain recombines TRBV7-3 with TRBJ2-1, with TRBD2 identical over 8 bases. The germline V gene encodes CDR1 SGHTA and CDR2 FQGTGA. Germline trimming cut 1 base from V and 10 bases from J; bases unmatched to any gene: 12. CDR3 length equals 16 residues. For the CDR3, the DNA is TGTGCCAGCAGCTTAATACAGTCTAGCGGGCTGGGAGAGCAGTTCTTC. Protein sequence: CASSLIQSSGLGEQFF.

The J gene is TRBJ2-5, the V gene TRBV27; 10 bases match TRBD1. The J call may be mistaken, given a closer DNA end match to TRBJ2-7. Germline V gene data show CDR1 as MNHEY and CDR2 as SMNVEV (reference sequence). The CDR3 has 15 residues. The CDR3 coding sequence is TGTGCCAGCAGTTTATACGGGACAGGGGCCTACGAGCAGTACTTC. Translated: CASSLYGTGAYEQYF.

The chain has TRBV6-5 and TRBJ1-3; 7 bases agree with TRBD1. This CDR3 has 15 residues. Germline CDR1 and CDR2: MNHEY and SVGAGI. V dropped 7 bases and J dropped 0; count of bases not matched to a gene: 6. The CDR3 loop is CASKQGPLSGNTIYF. Written as DNA, the CDR3 is TGTGCCAGCAAACAGGGGCCCCTCTCTGGAAACACCATATATTTT.

This chain connects TRBV6-1 to TRBJ2-7; D remains unclear. The V gene lost 7 bases and the J gene lost 3 bases, with 13 bases spanning the gap. The CDR3 is made up of 13 amino acids. The germline CDR1 and CDR2 sequences are MNHNS and SASEGT. CDR3 bases: TGTGCCAGCAATGATCGTCGTAACTACGAGCAGTACTTC. Translation: CASNDRRNYEQYF.

The chain links TRBV6-6 to TRBJ2-1; no clear D. In germline, CDR1 is MNHNY, CDR2 SVGAGI (reference sequence). V lost 0 bases, J lost 3 bases, and 9 bases lay in between. The CDR3 sequence is 15 residues long. In DNA, the CDR3 is TGTGCCAGCAGTTACTCGTTTGTCTACTACAATGAGCAGTTCTTC. It codes for CASSYSFVYYNEQFF.

This clone was counted only a few times. The chain combines TRBV7-9 with TRBJ1-1, with a tentative D call TRBD1 (6 bases). There are 13 residues in the CDR3. CDR1 SEHNR and CDR2 FQNEAQ come from the germline V gene (reference sequence). V lost 5 bases to trimming and J lost 7 bases, with 14 bases between them. DNA of the CDR3: TGTGCCAGCAGCGGCCGGACAGTTTTTGAAGCTTTCTTT. It yields the protein CASSGRTVFEAFF.

The chain links TRBV28 to TRBJ2-4, with D unclear. The CDR3 loop spans 11 amino acids. The germline V gene encodes CDR1 MDHEN and CDR2 SYDVKM. V was shortened by 5 bases and J by 8 bases, with 7 bases between the two germline ends. The CDR3 spells CASSPRDIQYF. CDR3 nucleotide sequence: TGTGCCAGCAGTCCGAGAGACATTCAGTACTTC.

This chain joins TRBV6-5 and TRBJ1-6; D possibly corresponds to TRBD1 (6 bases). CDR3 length equals 14 residues. The germline V gene has CDR1 MNHEY and CDR2 SVGAGI. V was shortened by 4 bases and J by 8 bases, with 12 bases between the two germline ends. This CDR3 reads CASSSPGQYSPLHF. The CDR3 region has the DNA TGTGCCAGCAGTTCGCCGGGACAATATTCACCCCTCCACTTT.

The gene calls are TRBV2 and TRBJ2-1; tentative D call: TRBD2 (5 bases). This CDR3 is 13 amino acids long. V was shortened by 8 bases and J by 8 bases, with 16 bases between the two germline ends. Germline values: CDR1 SNHLY, CDR2 FYNNEI. CDR3 sequence reads: CASQLGQSHEQFF. In nucleotides, the CDR3 is TGTGCCAGCCAACTAGGGCAGTCGCATGAGCAGTTCTTC.

This clone was counted between two and nine times. The V gene is TRBV4-3, the J gene TRBJ2-3, with 7 bases identical to TRBD1. Germline CDR1 and CDR2: LGHNA and YSLEER. The CDR3 extends over 16 amino acids. Unmatched junction bases numbered 5, after V lost 1 base and J lost 1 base. Here the CDR3 reads CASSQVKGAGTDTQYF. The CDR3 DNA reads TGCGCCAGCAGCCAAGTAAAGGGGGCAGGCACAGATACGCAGTATTTT.

This clone showed up just once. The rearrangement links TRBV29-1 to TRBJ2-7; 8 bases align to TRBD1. V was clipped by 4 bases and J by 6 bases; unmatched bases: 11. CDR1 SQVTM and CDR2 ANQGSEA come from the germline V gene. The CDR3 spans 14 residues. CDR3 DNA: TGCAGCGTTGTATTCCAGGACAGGGCTTTCGAGCAGTACTTC. As protein: CSVVFQDRAFEQYF.

CDR3 sequence: CASSGQIYEQYF. In DNA, the CDR3 is TGTGCCAGCAGTGGACAGATCTACGAGCAGTACTTC. The rearrangement joins TRBV2 to TRBJ2-7, with D perhaps matching TRBD1 (5 bases). Germline V gene data show CDR1 as SNHLY and CDR2 as FYNNEI. The CDR3 runs 12 residues. Between the trimmed V and J ends, which lost 4 bases and 3 bases, there was a span of 7 bases.

The rearrangement links TRBV2 to TRBJ1-5; 9 bases align to TRBD1. The CDR3 is 15 residues long. Germline V gene lookup returns CDR1 SNHLY and CDR2 FYNNEI. Unmatched junction bases numbered 4, after V lost 5 bases and J lost 2 bases. CDR3 sequence: CASSRDREGNQPQHF. CDR3 sequence (DNA): TGTGCCAGCAGTAGGGACAGGGAGGGCAATCAGCCCCAGCATTTT.

The genes are TRBV28 and TRBJ1-4; D is ambiguous. The CDR3 length is 17 residues. Germline-derived CDR1 and CDR2 are MDHEN and SYDVKM. Trimming shortened V by 2 bases and J by 4 bases, and 17 bases separated the two germline ends. The CDR3 DNA is TGTGCCAGCAGTTTACAAAGATACAGTACCTTTAATGAAAAACTGTTTTTT. Protein sequence: CASSLQRYSTFNEKLFF.

The chain links TRBV7-3 to TRBJ2-1; D is possibly TRBD1 (6 bases). Per germline, CDR1 SGHTA and CDR2 FQGTGA. The length of the CDR3 is 15 residues. Between the trimmed V and J ends, which lost 1 base and 9 bases, there was a span of 16 bases. Here the CDR3 reads CASSLNPGQGSEQFF. The CDR3 nucleotides are TGTGCCAGCAGCTTAAATCCGGGACAAGGGAGTGAGCAGTTCTTC.

This sequence joins TRBV19 and TRBJ1-1; TRBD1 matches at 9 bases. The CDR3 is 13 residues long. Trimming took 7 bases from V and 4 from J; bases not matched to a gene: 4. Germline-derived CDR1 and CDR2 are LNHDA and SQIVND (reference sequence). CDR3 DNA sequence: TGTGCCAGTAATGACAGGGGGATCACTGAAGCTTTCTTT. It encodes CASNDRGITEAFF.

This clone came up a few times. Here the CDR3 reads CASKRDFTSDTQYF. CDR3 DNA sequence: TGTGCCAGCAAAAGGGACTTCACCTCAGATACGCAGTATTTT. V gene TRBV6-6 combines with J gene TRBJ2-3; TRBD2 might be the D (6 bases). Trimming removed 7 bases from V and 4 bases from J, with 15 bases in between. Germline V gene data show CDR1 as MNHNY and CDR2 as SVGAGI (reference sequence). The CDR3 length is 14 residues.

As to this clone: The conserved closing phenylalanine or tryptophan is absent in this CDR3, likely reflecting a read error. The chain carries TRBV6-5 and TRBJ2-3; the match to TRBD2 covers 7 bases. Germline CDR1 MNHEY, CDR2 SVGAGI. The trim removed 4 bases at V and 4 bases at J, leaving 11 bases unmatched. This CDR3 contains 16 residues. The CDR3 DNA sequence: TGTGCCAGCAGTTCCCGTGGGACTATCTTTTCAGATACGCAGTATCTT. Translating gives CASSSRGTIFSDTQYL.

This clone was recorded only once. The J gene is TRBJ2-3, the V gene TRBV5-6; perhaps TRBD2 as D (5 bases). V was cut by 1 base and J by 2 bases, with 8 bases left in between. The germline V gene has CDR1 SGHDT and CDR2 YYEEEE. The CDR3 consists of 14 residues. The CDR3 protein is CASSLWLATDTQYF. The CDR3 nucleotides are TGTGCCAGCAGCTTGTGGCTAGCCACAGATACGCAGTATTTT.

The gene calls are TRBV11-2 and TRBJ2-1; a weak D match, TRBD1 (5 bases). Germline V gene data show CDR1 as SGHAT and CDR2 as FQNNGV. The CDR3 extends over 14 amino acids. Trimming took off 7 bases at V and 5 bases at J, with 15 bases between the two ends. The CDR3 loop is CASNAGITDNEQFF. For the CDR3, the DNA is TGTGCCAGCAACGCAGGGATTACCGACAATGAGCAGTTCTTC.

V and J are TRBV4-2 and TRBJ2-3, with TRBD2 identical over 7 bases. There are 16 residues in the CDR3. The V gene's germline CDR1 is LGHNA and CDR2 YNFKEQ. V was clipped by 0 bases and J by 4 bases; unmatched bases: 7. This CDR3 is CASSQDLRERPDTQYF. CDR3 sequence (DNA): TGTGCCAGCAGCCAAGATCTGCGGGAGAGGCCAGATACGCAGTATTTT.